This T cell receptor beta chain was recorded in a study of beta chain features in type 1 diabetes. Across the whole study: Patients were similar to healthy donors in age and gender (as well as in cell yields).

Blood was drawn once from each donor into heparinised tubes. The draws averaged around 110 mL. Study observations and caveats: Among type 1 diabetes patients, VDJ junctions had fewer insertions and more deletions. Compared to healthy donors, patients appeared to have naive, central memory and Treg TCRB repertoires that were more alike. Across all four CD4+ subsets, people with type 1 diabetes showed modestly shorter TCRB CDR3s.

The junction had 3 bases not matched to a gene; V was cut back by 5 bases and J by 0 bases. CDR3 length: 14 residues. Germline V gives CDR1 MDHEN, CDR2 SYDVKM. Expressed TCRB transcripts got sequenced, as all isolated RNA was reverse transcribed. Some clones are missing from TCRdb's copy, which holds only in-frame ones; the method was immunoSEQ multiplex PCR. The sample has about 270,000 clones, 14% seen once. A few counts support this clone. Its cognate antigen is unknown. V is TRBV28 and J is TRBJ2-7; 8 nucleotides line up with TRBD2. Sample: naive CD4+ T cells from blood. This receptor was taken from a man aged 25 to 40 with type 1 diabetes. The DNA for the CDR3 is TGTGCCAGCAGTGTAGCGGGAAGCTCCTACGAGCAGTACTTC. It encodes CASSVAGSSYEQYF.